This T cell receptor beta chain is drawn from a study of blood T cell repertoires in COVID-19. The assay was immunoSEQ multiplex PCR, and TCRdb's table has in-frame clones only and misses some. The data show under 450,000 clones, approximately 88% seen once. Seattle patient enrollment occurred during active infection, with longitudinal follow-up thereafter. The CDR3 length is 18 residues. The V gene's germline CDR1 is MGHRA and CDR2 YSYEKL. Trimming took 0 bases from V and 7 from J; bases not matched to a gene: 16. The gene calls are TRBV4-1 and TRBJ2-7, with TRBD2 matching over 9 bases. The sample was peripheral blood. This TCR was sampled from a woman aged 45 to 65 with COVID-19, enrolled during active disease. The CDR3 spells CASSQEDEARTSEGEQYF. The CDR3 region has the DNA TGCGCCAGCAGCCAAGAGGACGAGGCTCGGACTAGCGAAGGGGAGCAGTACTTC.